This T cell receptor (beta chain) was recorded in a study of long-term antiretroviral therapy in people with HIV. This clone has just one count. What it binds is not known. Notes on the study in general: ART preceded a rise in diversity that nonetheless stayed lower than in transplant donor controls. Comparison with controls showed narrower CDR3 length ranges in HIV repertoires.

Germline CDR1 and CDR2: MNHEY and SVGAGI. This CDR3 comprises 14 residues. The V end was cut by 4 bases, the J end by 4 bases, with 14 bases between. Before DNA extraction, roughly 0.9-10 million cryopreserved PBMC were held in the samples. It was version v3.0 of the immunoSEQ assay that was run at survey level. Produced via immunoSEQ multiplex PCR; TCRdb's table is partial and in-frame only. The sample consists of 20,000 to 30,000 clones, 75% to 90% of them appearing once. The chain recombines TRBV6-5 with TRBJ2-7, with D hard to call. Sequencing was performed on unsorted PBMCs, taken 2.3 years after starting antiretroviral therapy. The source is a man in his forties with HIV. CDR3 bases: TGTGCCAGCAGTTGGACCAACAGCTTTTACGAGCAGTACTTC. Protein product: CASSWTNSFYEQYF.